This TCR beta chain is drawn from a study of blood T cell repertoires in COVID-19. Study-wide context: There were acute and convalescent COVID-19 samples, and they came from the United States, Italy and Spain. From T cells, B-cell-depleted T cells, or PBMCs came the material, which was cDNA or gDNA.

In the authors' methods: Reference gene primer amplification in the assay estimated nucleated cell counts. Generated by immunoSEQ multiplex PCR, the TCRdb table keeps only in-frame clones and is missing some. The V and J calls and clone size come from that table; D and trimming were worked out from the DNA. The sample shows about 36,000 clones, roughly 77% of them seen only once. The CDR3 loop spans 14 amino acids. Trimming removed 6 bases at V and 4 bases at J, with 16 bases between. Germline lookup yields CDR1 SGHRS and CDR2 YFSETQ. The rearrangement uses TRBV5-1 and TRBJ1-2; maybe TRBD1 (5 bases). The clonotype originates from a human donor in a cohort sampled during active or convalescent COVID-19. The donor label of this sample is uncertain. What was sequenced was peripheral blood. The CDR3 nucleotides read TGCGCCAGCAAGGAGGGGACTGGCCTCTATGGCTACACCTTC. This codes for CASKEGTGLYGYTF.